The T cell receptor (beta chain) described here comes from a study of blood T cell repertoires in COVID-19. Study details: The samples span acute and convalescent COVID-19 from the United States, Italy and Spain.

TCRdb's table, derived via immunoSEQ multiplex PCR, lists solely in-frame clones and lacks some. Altogether approximately 170,000 clones are present, roughly 88% being singletons, with the ten largest covering around 1.2%. CDR3 size: 12 residues. Between the trimmed V and J ends, which lost 7 bases and 6 bases, there was a span of 11 bases. Germline V lookup: CDR1 SGHNT, CDR2 YYREEE (reference sequence). The TCR comes from a man in his 60s who had recovered from COVID-19. The chain combines TRBV5-4 with TRBJ2-1; D is possibly TRBD1 (6 bases). The source material was peripheral blood. The CDR3 DNA reads as TGTGCCAGCCACGACAGGAGCAATGAGCAGTTCTTC. This encodes CASHDRSNEQFF.